This TCR beta chain was retrieved from a study of PD-L1 blockade in urothelial cancer. As to time point: pretreatment peripheral blood. The germline V and J ends were trimmed by 5 bases and 4 bases, with 11 bases remaining between them. The CDR3 extends over 13 amino acids. Looked up from germline, CDR1 is SGHRS and CDR2 is YFSETQ. Some clones are missing from TCRdb's copy, which holds only in-frame ones; the method was immunoSEQ multiplex PCR. The sample holds around 130,000 clones, 65% to 85% seen once. Sequenced here: PBMCs, sampled around atezolizumab (anti-PD-L1) treatment. V and J are TRBV5-1 and TRBJ2-3; D perhaps matches TRBD1 (6 bases). This receptor was identified in a man in his forties or fifties with urothelial cancer. DNA for the CDR3: TGCGCCAGCAGGACAGGAATATCAGATACGCAGTATTTT. As protein: CASRTGISDTQYF.